This T cell receptor (beta chain) was retrieved from a study of low-dose radiotherapy and immunotherapy resistance in tumors. The CDR3 is 15 amino acids. V lost 6 bases and J lost 5; bases outside the gene matches: 5. CDR1 is MGHDK and CDR2 is SYGVNS in the germline V gene. TRAV- and TRBV-specific primers, spanning alpha and beta chains, primed first-strand cDNA. The TCRs were subjected to amplification over approximately 19 PCR cycles employing a constant-region primer in conjunction with a V-primer adapter. TCRdb re-called the reads through MiXCR, storing one row per CDR3 protein. The table lists around 60,000 distinct CDR3 sequences, 20% to 25% of them singletons. The time point is: after trial treatment. As for treatment: LDRT plus nivolumab, ipilimumab, low-dose cyclophosphamide and aspirin (RACIN trial). This clonotype appeared many times.

Source: PBMCs, taken after low-dose radiotherapy plus immunotherapy. This receptor was taken from a male donor with prostate cancer. The chain has TRBV25-1 and TRBJ2-2; 11 nucleotides match TRBD1. CDR3 residues: CASRGQGAWTGELFF. The CDR3 DNA follows: TGTGCCAGCAGAGGACAGGGGGCATGGACCGGGGAGCTGTTTTTT.